The 4 T cell receptor beta chains below come from one sample, sequenced in a study of CD4 T cells in relation to SARS-CoV-2 and coronaviruses. CD4+ T cells from unexposed donors were obtained before the COVID-19 pandemic (2011-2018). Profiled with immunoSEQ multiplex PCR; TCRdb holds only in-frame clones, not every one. This repertoire shows 65,000 or so clones, around 87% found once; its top ten account for over 1.5%. Sequences were obtained from memory CD4+ T cells from PBMCs. The receptor source for this set is a human donor in good health.

This clone was picked up one time. The V gene is TRBV19, the J gene TRBJ1-2; 8 bases line up with TRBD1. From germline, CDR1 is LNHDA and CDR2 SQIVND (reference sequence). V lost 0 bases to trimming and J lost 4 bases; unmatched junction nucleotides: 7. CDR3 length equals 16 residues. The CDR3 sequence: CASSIDFRGLSYGYTF. CDR3 coding DNA: TGTGCCAGTAGTATAGATTTCAGGGGGCTGAGCTATGGCTACACCTTC.

The V gene is TRBV24-1, the J gene TRBJ1-5, with D unresolved. CDR1 is KGHDR and CDR2 is SFDVKD in the germline V gene. This CDR3 spans 15 amino acids. Trimming took off 7 bases at V and 1 base at J, with 13 bases between the two ends. Here the CDR3 reads CATSDAGRSNQPQHF. In DNA, the CDR3 is TGTGCCACCAGCGACGCCGGACGGAGCAATCAGCCCCAGCATTTT.

This CDR3 reads CALSWREINYGYTF. The CDR3, as DNA: TGTGCCCTATCGTGGCGCGAAATTAACTATGGCTACACCTTC. The chain joins TRBV6-5 to TRBJ1-2; D uncertain. Germline V CDR1 and CDR2: MNHEY, SVGAGI. The CDR3 sequence is 14 residues long. Trimming took 11 bases from V and 1 from J, leaving 17 bases between them.

This chain uses TRBV7-9 with TRBJ1-1, with TRBD1 as a possible D gene (5 bases). CDR3 size: 14 residues. With 3 bases removed from V and 8 bases from J, the gap between germline ends came to 16 bases. Looked up from germline, CDR1 is SEHNR and CDR2 is FQNEAQ (reference sequence). The CDR3 DNA sequence: TGTGCCAGCAGCTTCGGGGGGGATGGATCCGAAGCTTTCTTT. This gives the protein CASSFGGDGSEAFF.